This passage covers 12 T cell receptor beta chains from one sample sequenced in a study of OX40 agonist ivuxolimab in advanced cancers. The method behind the library was the immunoSEQ multiplex PCR assay. TCRdb obtained this table from immuneACCESS and retained in-frame rearrangements with V and J assigned. These tables miss some clones; where compared with another copy, unresolved V genes account for less than half of the shortfall, and the remainder is unexplained. The sample table shows some 90,000 clones, and roughly 93% are seen once. The ten largest account for less than 0.35% of the sample. The sequenced sample was CD4+ or CD8+ T cells sorted from blood, obtained in a trial of the OX40 agonist ivuxolimab. These receptors were taken from an adult with an advanced solid tumor such as melanoma, head and neck, liver or kidney cancer.

This chain links TRBV28 with TRBJ2-7; the D call may be TRBD1 or TRBD2 (5 bases each). Trimming stripped 6 bases from V and 8 bases from J, with 8 bases between. Per the germline V gene, CDR1 is MDHEN and CDR2 is SYDVKM. The CDR3 sequence is 10 residues long. DNA for the CDR3: TGTGCCAGCAGGGAGGACAAGCAGTACTTC. Translated: CASREDKQYF.

V and J are TRBV19 and TRBJ2-7, with D possibly matching TRBD1 (5 bases). The CDR3 spans 13 residues. Germline V CDR1 and CDR2: LNHDA, SQIVND (reference sequence). V lost 7 bases and J lost 3, with 13 bases in between. CDR3 coding DNA: TGTGCCAGTACTAAGGGGTCAAGCTACGAGCAGTACTTC. Its protein is CASTKGSSYEQYF.

The V call is TRBV2, the J call TRBJ2-3; D gene uncertain. With 3 bases removed from V and 1 base from J, the gap between germline ends came to 11 bases. The CDR3 extends over 15 amino acids. The germline V gene has CDR1 SNHLY and CDR2 FYNNEI. CDR3 in amino acids: CASSDRSSGTDTQYF. The CDR3 bases are TGTGCCAGCAGTGATAGAAGCAGCGGCACAGATACGCAGTATTTT.

This clone was counted only a few times. The chain is built from TRBV18 and TRBJ1-2, with TRBD1 as a possible D gene (6 bases). CDR3 length: 14 residues. CDR1 is KGHSH, CDR2 LQKENI, per germline. Trimming cost V 6 bases and J 3 bases, with 14 bases left between them. The CDR3 DNA is TGTGCCAGCTCGTCCAGGGGATCGGACTATGGCTACACCTTC. It specifies CASSSRGSDYGYTF.

The rearrangement uses TRBV2 and TRBJ2-4; the D gene is possibly TRBD1 (5 bases). CDR3 length: 13 residues. V dropped 6 bases and J dropped 8 bases, with 14 bases sitting between them. Looked up from germline, CDR1 is SNHLY and CDR2 is FYNNEI. CDR3 sequence reads: CASRRQGIDIQYF. CDR3 nucleotides: TGTGCCAGCAGGCGGCAGGGTATAGACATTCAGTACTTC.

As concerns this clone: Other nucleotide sequences in the sample specify the same CDR3. The CDR3 here is CASSPTSTSGVYEQYF. CDR3 coding DNA: TGTGCCAGCTCACCTACCTCGACTAGCGGAGTTTACGAGCAGTACTTC. This chain joins TRBV18 and TRBJ2-7; 9 bases map to TRBD2. J lost 4 bases, V lost 3 bases, and 10 bases had no gene match. Germline CDR1 reads KGHSH; CDR2 reads LQKENI. CDR3 size: 16 residues.

This clone was recorded only once. V gene TRBV9 combines with J gene TRBJ2-5; possibly TRBD1 or TRBD2 for D (5 bases each). Per the germline V gene, CDR1 is SGDLS and CDR2 is YYNGEE. V lost 2 bases to trimming and J lost 7 bases, with 24 bases between them. The CDR3 has 17 residues. The CDR3 DNA reads as TGTGCCAGCAGCGTTGCCGGGGACGCCACCGGTCTTGGGACCCAGTACTTC. Amino acid sequence: CASSVAGDATGLGTQYF.

V and J are TRBV5-1 and TRBJ2-5; D may be TRBD1 (6 bases). Germline V gives CDR1 SGHRS, CDR2 YFSETQ. The V gene lost 3 bases and the J gene lost 2 bases, with 8 bases spanning the gap. This CDR3 region has 13 residues. The CDR3 DNA reads TGCGCCAGCAGCTCCAGGGGTCAAGAGACCCAGTACTTC. It encodes CASSSRGQETQYF.

This chain uses TRBV7-3 with TRBJ2-1, with 7 bases lining up with TRBD1. The germline V gene encodes CDR1 SGHTA and CDR2 FQGTGA. The CDR3 loop spans 15 amino acids. With 5 bases clipped from V and 7 bases from J, the junction kept 11 bases outside the gene matches. The CDR3 sequence: CASSRTRTGLNEQFF. The CDR3 nucleotides read TGTGCCAGCAGCCGTACGCGGACAGGTTTGAATGAGCAGTTCTTC.

V gene TRBV15 combines with J gene TRBJ2-3; TRBD1 matches 7 bases. V gave up 0 bases and J gave up 6 bases; unmatched junction bases: 9. This CDR3 is built from 16 residues. From germline, CDR1 is LNHNV and CDR2 YYDKDF (reference sequence). The DNA of the CDR3 is TGTGCCACCAGCAGAGATGGTAGGGGGCAAGGGGATACGCAGTATTTT. This encodes CATSRDGRGQGDTQYF.

The chain combines TRBV18 with TRBJ2-5; D gene ambiguous. With 4 bases removed from V and 2 bases from J, the gap between germline ends came to 8 bases. Germline CDR1 is KGHSH and CDR2 is LQKENI. The CDR3 is 13 amino acids. DNA for the CDR3: TGTGCCAGCTCACGGTTACAGCAAGAGACCCAGTACTTC. Translated: CASSRLQQETQYF.

V usage is TRBV5-6 and J usage is TRBJ2-5, with 7 bases lining up with TRBD1. The CDR3 totals 15 residues. V gave up 1 base and J gave up 3 bases; unmatched junction bases: 6. CDR1 is SGHDT and CDR2 is YYEEEE in the germline V gene. The CDR3 nucleotides read TGTGCCAGCAGCTTGTTTGTGACAGGGAAAGAGACCCAGTACTTC. Its translation: CASSLFVTGKETQYF.